This entry describes one TCR beta chain. In this sample, this clonotype turned up a few times. Its antigen has not been determined. No base quality information exists; no much larger clone differs at one position. The sequencing machine was an Illumina HiSeq 2500. Quantitative 5'-RACE with molecular barcodes was the method used to prepare the TCR beta libraries. In the source study's methods: To identify disease-linked TCR variants, a new computational method was used, one built on a probabilistic model of VDJ rearrangement. In-frame beta chains were kept once TCRdb had trimmed the public reads at Q25 with fastp and called clones with MiXCR. Each record represents a unique CDR3 protein, reported with the most common genes and DNA among its rows. Here the V and J calls rest on TCRdb's processing, not on the authors' analysis. The sample has 700,000 to 1,000,000 distinct CDR3 sequences on record, 12% of them singletons. The ten most abundant clones make up approximately 0.5% of the sample.

The data derive from a study of CD8 T cells in ankylosing spondylitis (dated by TCRdb to about 2017). As for the study more broadly: To find TCR variants linked to disease, the study profiled T cell receptor beta repertoires in ankylosing spondylitis patients and healthy donors. Peripheral blood was sampled, and synovial fluid was also collected from ankylosing spondylitis patients. The whole study cohort included some 100 healthy donors and 25 ankylosing spondylitis patients. General findings and caveats noted by the study authors: According to the report, matched synovial fluid samples from ankylosing spondylitis patients were significantly enriched for the disease-linked clones. Blood from ankylosing spondylitis patients appeared to be characterized by a TCR beta motif composed of about eight highly homologous amino acid variants. Some motif variants were previously reported in synovial fluid and blood of reactive arthritis patients, suggesting common disease-initiation mechanisms. The disease-linked clones showed a CD8+ phenotype and occurred at relatively low frequencies in peripheral blood.

Taken from the germline V gene, the CDR1 and CDR2 loops are MNHNS and SASEGT. Trimmed from V: 7 bases; trimmed from J: 2 bases; junction bases lacking a gene match: 13. The CDR3 starts with the cysteine, ends with the phenylalanine, and has 16 residues. The retained sequence is limited to the CDR3, 48 bases, with the frame set at the first base. Rearrangement joined TRBV6-1 to TRBJ1-2; 7 middle bases align to TRBD1. The sample consisted of blood, either unsorted or a sorted T cell fraction (not recorded which). The origin of this receptor is a male donor with ankylosing spondylitis. CDR3 protein: CASNGQAINRNYGYTF. The DNA sequence is TGTGCCAGCAATGGACAGGCGATTAACAGAAACTATGGCTACACCTTC.